This TCR beta chain was recorded in a study of siplizumab effects on memory and regulatory T cells. Study-level results: Siplizumab cultures yielded proliferating Tregs whose suppressive function was not confirmed. The Treg-derived share of mappable alloreactive CD4+ clones averaged about 68% with siplizumab and approximately 30% in controls. The study found naive T cells seemingly more diverse than memory cells and seemingly major alloresponse contributors. Siplizumab significantly lowered the alloreactive sequences that could be traced to unstimulated CD4+ memory cells.

The protocol was immunoSEQ multiplex PCR, while the TCRdb copy is restricted to in-frame clones and leaves out a portion. Of 100,000 to 110,000 clones listed, 80% to 95% are singletons. Turning to this clone: Its antigen remains unidentified.

Unmatched junction bases numbered 7, after V lost 4 bases and J lost 0 bases. The CDR3 is 16 residues long. The germline CDR1 and CDR2 sequences are GTSNPN and SVGIG (reference sequence). The sample comprised CD4+ T cells sorted from blood. The rearrangement links TRBV30 to TRBJ1-5; TRBD1 aligns across 9 bases. This TCR derives from a human donor in good health. The CDR3 nucleotides are TGTGCCTGGATGTATCCGGGACAGGGTAGCAATCAGCCCCAGCATTTT. Translated, it gives CAWMYPGQGSNQPQHF.